One and the same sample provided the 19 T cell receptor beta chains below, sequenced in a study of blood T cell repertoires in COVID-19. Only in-frame clones appear in the TCRdb table, and some are missing; sequencing was by immunoSEQ multiplex PCR. This repertoire shows 150,000 to 200,000 clones, about 86% found once; its top ten account for around 12%. The sample was peripheral blood. The receptors shown here come from a woman in her 70s with COVID-19, enrolled during active disease.

The chain uses TRBV29-1 and TRBJ1-1, with D possibly being TRBD1 (5 bases). Germline lookup yields CDR1 SQVTM and CDR2 ANQGSEA. Trimming took off 5 bases at V and 2 bases at J, with 12 bases between the two ends. There are 13 residues in the CDR3. CDR3 sequence: CSVCRTTNTEAFF. In nucleotides, the CDR3 is TGCAGCGTTTGTAGGACAACAAACACTGAAGCTTTCTTT.

The chain uses TRBV18 and TRBJ1-1; D is ambiguous. Germline V lookup: CDR1 KGHSH, CDR2 LQKENI. CDR3 length: 13 residues. V lost 6 bases to trimming and J lost 3 bases, with 11 bases between them. The CDR3 region is CASSPDEDTEAFF. DNA for the CDR3: TGTGCCAGCTCCCCCGATGAGGACACTGAAGCTTTCTTT.

This clone showed up just once. The chain combines TRBV10-3 with TRBJ1-3; 7 positions match TRBD1. The CDR3 has 20 amino acids. The germline CDR1 and CDR2 sequences are ENHRY and SYGVKD. V was clipped by 5 bases and J by 4 bases; unmatched bases: 23. DNA of the CDR3: TGTGCCATCAGTAGGCGGGCGGGACAGTCTGGGTTTCTCGACGGAAACACCATATATTTT. Translated: CAISRRAGQSGFLDGNTIYF.

The chain recombines TRBV5-1 with TRBJ1-2; 7 nucleotides match TRBD1. The CDR3 covers 14 residues. The junction had 11 bases not matched to a gene; V was cut back by 4 bases and J by 8 bases. From germline, CDR1 is SGHRS and CDR2 YFSETQ. The CDR3 is CASSPGQLNVGYTF. CDR3 in DNA: TGCGCCAGCAGCCCGGGACAGCTCAACGTCGGCTACACCTTC. Together with reference TRBV5-1 and TRBJ1-2, the CDR3 gives the full variable domain: KAGVTQTPRYLIKTRGQQVTLSCSPISGHRSVSWYQQTPGQGLQFLFEYFSETQRNKGNFPGRFSGRQFSNSRSEMNVSTLELGDSALYLCASSPGQLNVGYTFGSGTRLTVV.

V gene TRBV3-1 (or the pseudogene TRBV3-2) combines with J gene TRBJ2-2, with TRBD2 matching over 13 bases. The CDR3 contains 16 residues. The J segment lost 4 bases and the V segment lost 4 bases, leaving 3 bases of the junction unmatched. Germline V gene data show CDR1 as LGHDT and CDR2 as YNNKEL (reference sequence). CDR3 nucleotide sequence: TGTGCCAGCAGCCTTCGACTAGCGGGAGGCACCGGGGAGCTGTTTTTT. This encodes CASSLRLAGGTGELFF.

The rearrangement joins TRBV10-3 to TRBJ2-5, with D perhaps TRBD2 (6 bases). The CDR3 length is 15 residues. Trimming pared 7 bases from V and 2 bases from J, leaving 17 bases between. CDR1 ENHRY and CDR2 SYGVKD come from the germline V gene. In DNA, the CDR3 is TGTGCCATCATGGGTGGGGACTCCGTTCAAGAGACCCAGTACTTC. This gives the protein CAIMGGDSVQETQYF.

CDR3 protein: CASSLVQTNNYGYTF. In DNA form, the CDR3 reads TGTGCCAGCAGCTTAGTGCAGACAAATAACTATGGCTACACCTTC. V is TRBV11-2 and J is TRBJ1-2; D not resolved. CDR1 is SGHAT and CDR2 is FQNNGV in the germline V gene. The V end was cut by 1 base, the J end by 1 base, with 10 bases between. The CDR3 contains 15 residues.

V usage is TRBV7-6 and J usage is TRBJ1-3; TRBD1 might be the D (5 bases). This CDR3 is built from 14 residues. The germline gives CDR1 SGHVS, CDR2 FNYEAQ. Trimming cost V 5 bases and J 3 bases, with 11 bases left between them. The DNA for the CDR3 is TGTGCCAGCAGCCTTAACCAGGGTGGAAACACCATATATTTT. Amino acid sequence: CASSLNQGGNTIYF.

The chain links TRBV6-4 to TRBJ1-1, with D possibly TRBD1 on 5 matching bases. CDR3 size: 13 residues. V lost 4 bases, J lost 5 bases, and 11 bases lay in between. The germline V gene has CDR1 MRHNA and CDR2 SNTAGT. The CDR3 bases are TGTGCCAGCAGTGTACAGGATGGGACTGAAGCTTTCTTT. This sequence encodes CASSVQDGTEAFF.

A remark on this clone: Germline is not matched at one junction end, which may reflect a read error. The chain is built from TRBV7-7 and TRBJ2-1; 9 nucleotides match TRBD1. CDR3 size: 17 residues. Germline values: CDR1 SSHAT, CDR2 FNYEAQ (reference sequence). The CDR3 DNA is TGTGCTAGCAGCTCATCCGGATTGGGACAGGGATTGAATGAGCAGTTCTTC. It yields the protein CASSSSGLGQGLNEQFF.

J is TRBJ1-2 and V is TRBV28, with D perhaps TRBD1 (6 bases). CDR1 and CDR2 (germline): MDHEN, SYDVKM. Trimming left V 6 bases short and J 5 bases short, with 16 bases between. The CDR3 is 14 residues long. The CDR3 DNA is TGTGCCAGCAGCCTACAGGGTTCTGTGTATGGCTACACCTTC. Translated, it gives CASSLQGSVYGYTF.

V gene TRBV6-2 or TRBV6-3 combines with J gene TRBJ1-2; tentative D call: TRBD1 (5 bases). Germline CDR1 MNHEY, CDR2 SVGEGT. V was cut by 4 bases and J by 2 bases, with 8 bases left in between. This CDR3 has 13 amino acids. DNA for the CDR3: TGTGCCAGCAGTTCGACAGCGAACTATGGCTACACCTTC. Protein product: CASSSTANYGYTF.

The chain has TRBV28 and TRBJ1-2, with D maybe TRBD1 (5 bases). CDR3 length: 15 amino acids. The V end was cut by 3 bases, the J end by 6 bases, with 17 bases between. From germline, CDR1 is MDHEN and CDR2 SYDVKM. The CDR3 DNA follows: TGTGCCAGCAGTTTCCCGCGGGGGGGTAAGAATGGCTACACCTTC. This codes for CASSFPRGGKNGYTF.

The rearrangement uses TRBV2 and TRBJ2-7; TRBD2 matches 7 bases. CDR3 length equals 13 residues. Losses at the gene ends were 10 bases for V and 6 bases for J; bases not matched to a gene: 12. Germline CDR1 is SNHLY and CDR2 is FYNNEI. CDR3 residues: CATALARGSEQYF. The CDR3, as DNA: TGTGCCACAGCCCTCGCGCGGGGGTCCGAGCAGTACTTC. Complete variable domain (other parts from reference TRBV2 and TRBJ2-7): EPEVTQTPSHQVTQMGQEVILRCVPISNHLYFYWYRQILGQKVEFLVSFYNNEISEKSEIFDDQFSVERPDGSNFTLKIRSTKLEDSAMYFCATALARGSEQYFGPGTRLTVT.

V usage is TRBV27 and J usage is TRBJ1-1, with 8 bases identical to TRBD1. The CDR3 runs 14 residues. The germline V gene encodes CDR1 MNHEY and CDR2 SMNVEV (reference sequence). Losses at the gene ends were 8 bases for V and 0 bases for J; bases not matched to a gene: 5. The CDR3 sequence is CASVGGQVNTEAFF. In DNA form, the CDR3 reads TGTGCCAGCGTGGGGGGACAGGTGAACACTGAAGCTTTCTTT.

The CDR3 region is CASSVAAGGGQETQYF. The DNA of the CDR3 is TGTGCCAGCAGCGTTGCAGCGGGAGGGGGGCAGGAGACCCAGTACTTC. V and J are TRBV9 and TRBJ2-5; 10 nucleotides agree with TRBD2. This CDR3 comprises 16 residues. The germline gives CDR1 SGDLS, CDR2 YYNGEE. V dropped 2 bases and J dropped 5; count of bases not matched to a gene: 9. The entire variable domain, with the rest obtained from reference TRBV9 and TRBJ2-5, is as follows: DSGVTQTPKHLITATGQRVTLRCSPRSGDLSVYWYQQSLDQGLQFLIQYYNGEERAKGNILERFSAQQFPDLHSELNLSSLELGDSALYFCASSVAAGGGQETQYFGPGTRLLVL.

The chain couples TRBV30 to TRBJ2-5; TRBD1 matches at 10 bases. V lost 7 bases to trimming and J lost 4 bases; unmatched junction nucleotides: 6. Germline V gene lookup returns CDR1 GTSNPN and CDR2 SVGIG (reference sequence). This CDR3 is built from 13 residues. In DNA form, the CDR3 reads TGTGCCTTCAGACAGGGGGCCCTAGAGACCCAGTACTTC. As protein: CAFRQGALETQYF.

The chain recombines TRBV30 with TRBJ2-5; 9 bases are shared with TRBD1. The ends lost 5 bases at V and 5 bases at J; junction bases unmatched: 6. CDR1 and CDR2 (germline): GTSNPN, SVGIG (reference sequence). The CDR3 is 13 amino acids. The CDR3 sequence: CAWARDREETQYF. The CDR3 region has the DNA TGTGCCTGGGCTCGGGACAGGGAGGAGACCCAGTACTTC.

The chain is built from TRBV19 and TRBJ1-1; D gene ambiguous. The CDR3 length is 11 residues. Germline CDR1 reads LNHDA; CDR2 reads SQIVND (reference sequence). Trimming cost V 6 bases and J 6 bases, with 8 bases left between them. CDR3 DNA sequence: TGTGCCAGTAGCCAGACACCTGAAGCTTTCTTT. This encodes CASSQTPEAFF.